This TCR beta chain was observed in a study of blood T cell repertoires in COVID-19. The method was immunoSEQ multiplex PCR; TCRdb's version includes in-frame clones alone and lacks a portion of them. The data hold about 140,000 clones, with roughly 76% observed a single time. Germline CDR1 SGHAT, CDR2 FQNNGV. V was clipped by 5 bases and J by 8 bases; unmatched bases: 16. This CDR3 contains 17 residues. The J gene is TRBJ2-1, the V gene TRBV11-2; 9 positions match TRBD2. Sequencing was carried out using peripheral blood. This sequence was found in a woman aged 45-65 years with active or convalescent COVID-19. The CDR3 nucleotides are TGTGCCAGCAGCAAAAGGGGAGGGACTAGCTTTTATGATGAGCAGTTCTTC. Translating gives CASSKRGGTSFYDEQFF.